The 21 T cell receptor beta chains below all came from one sample that was sequenced in a study of T cell responses to AZD1222 COVID-19 vaccine. Produced via immunoSEQ multiplex PCR; TCRdb's table is partial and in-frame only. Of roughly 91,000 clones listed, roughly nine tenths are singletons. The sample in question was peripheral blood, obtained on day 0 of AZD1222 vaccination. The receptors shown here come from an adult in good health.

J is TRBJ1-1 and V is TRBV10-3; D may be TRBD1 (6 bases). The CDR3 loop spans 14 amino acids. In germline, CDR1 is ENHRY, CDR2 SYGVKD. V was clipped by 8 bases and J by 3 bases, with 16 bases between them. CDR3 DNA: TGTGCCATCGCTAGGGGGGATTGGGACACTGAAGCTTTCTTT. It yields the protein CAIARGDWDTEAFF.

The V and J genes are TRBV28 and TRBJ1-3, with D possibly being TRBD1 (6 bases). The germline V gene has CDR1 MDHEN and CDR2 SYDVKM. This CDR3 has 15 amino acids. V was cut by 3 bases and J by 3 bases, with 12 bases left in between. CDR3 residues: CASSFVAGVGNTIYF. As DNA, the CDR3 is TGTGCCAGCAGTTTCGTGGCAGGGGTTGGAAACACCATATATTTT. Using reference TRBV28 and TRBJ1-3 for the parts outside the CDR3, the full variable domain is DVKVTQSSRYLVKRTGEKVFLECVQDMDHENMFWYRQDPGLGLRLIYFSYDVKMKEKGDIPEGYSVSREKKERFSLILESASTNQTSMYLCASSFVAGVGNTIYFGEGSWLTVV.

The chain joins TRBV25-1 to TRBJ2-7, with a tentative D call TRBD2 (6 bases). Germline CDR1 is MGHDK and CDR2 is SYGVNS. V was trimmed by 5 bases and J by 3 bases, leaving 11 bases between them. This CDR3 contains 13 residues. CDR3 region: CASSRQEGYEQYF. CDR3 bases: TGTGCCAGCAGTCGGCAGGAGGGCTACGAGCAGTACTTC.

This chain links TRBV6-2 or TRBV6-3 with TRBJ1-2; D uncertain. This CDR3 is 14 amino acids long. Germline V gene lookup returns CDR1 MNHEY and CDR2 SVGEGT. V gave up 6 bases and J gave up 2 bases, with 13 bases separating them. CDR3 nucleotides: TGTGCCAGCAGCCTCAATTGGGCGAACTATGGCTACACCTTC. Amino acids: CASSLNWANYGYTF.

This clone was counted once. This chain links TRBV19 with TRBJ2-7; D not resolved. Germline V gene data show CDR1 as LNHDA and CDR2 as SQIVND (reference sequence). V dropped 5 bases and J dropped 3 bases, with 11 bases sitting between them. The CDR3 spans 13 residues. The CDR3 DNA is TGTGCCAGTAGTCTCGACCAGAACTACGAGCAGTACTTC. Protein sequence: CASSLDQNYEQYF.

The V call is TRBV28, the J call TRBJ1-2; D is undetermined. CDR1 and CDR2 from the germline V gene are MDHEN and SYDVKM. Trimming removed 5 bases at V and 3 bases at J, with 13 bases between. CDR3 length: 14 amino acids. As DNA, the CDR3 is TGTGCCAGCAGTGACCCCCGGTTGGACTATGGCTACACCTTC. Its protein product is CASSDPRLDYGYTF.

The chain recombines TRBV7-9 with TRBJ1-1; the D gene is possibly TRBD1 (6 bases). The CDR3 contains 14 residues. Germline V gene data show CDR1 as SEHNR and CDR2 as FQNEAQ (reference sequence). The germline V and J ends were trimmed by 2 bases and 5 bases, with 12 bases remaining between them. CDR3 amino acids: CASSLNWGQTEAFF. CDR3 DNA sequence: TGTGCCAGCAGCTTAAATTGGGGGCAAACTGAAGCTTTCTTT.

In its sample, this clone ranks as medium-sized (0.01 to 0.1%). The V gene is TRBV2, the J gene TRBJ2-7; D is undetermined. Trimming shortened V by 0 bases and J by 6 bases, and 9 bases separated the two germline ends. This CDR3 region has 13 residues. Germline V gives CDR1 SNHLY, CDR2 FYNNEI. Here the CDR3 DNA reads TGTGCCAGCAGTGAAGCGGGCCTGCCCGAGCAGTACTTC. Protein product: CASSEAGLPEQYF.

The J gene is TRBJ1-3, the V gene TRBV3-1 (or the pseudogene TRBV3-2), with TRBD1 as a possible D gene (5 bases). Per the germline V gene, CDR1 is LGHDT and CDR2 is YNNKEL (reference sequence). V lost 6 bases and J lost 0, with 9 bases in between. The CDR3 runs 14 residues. CDR3 sequence reads: CASSDSFSGNTIYF. The CDR3 nucleotides read TGTGCCAGCAGTGACAGTTTCTCTGGAAACACCATATATTTT.

The chain joins TRBV18 to TRBJ1-6; D may be TRBD1 (5 bases). The CDR3 contains 19 residues. In germline, CDR1 is KGHSH, CDR2 LQKENI. The ends were cut back, 2 bases at V and 0 bases at J, with 17 bases in the middle. CDR3 bases: TGTGCCAGCTCACCATGGGACCGAACTCTGAGCTCCTATAATTCACCCCTCCACTTT. It specifies CASSPWDRTLSSYNSPLHF.

Here the CDR3 reads CAIRGTSTSSYNSPLHF. As DNA, the CDR3 is TGTGCCATCAGGGGGACCTCGACGAGCTCCTATAATTCACCCCTCCACTTT. This rearrangement joins TRBV10-3 to TRBJ1-6; tentatively, D is TRBD1 (5 bases). The CDR3 covers 17 residues. CDR1 is ENHRY and CDR2 is SYGVKD in the germline V gene. V was shortened by 6 bases and J by 0 bases, with 15 bases between the two germline ends.

The gene calls are TRBV7-8 and TRBJ1-1; D gene unclear. In germline, CDR1 is SGHVS, CDR2 FQNEAQ. This CDR3 is built from 15 residues. Trimming removed 2 bases at V and 4 bases at J, with 14 bases between. The CDR3 is CASSLRRTGFTEAFF. The CDR3 DNA sequence: TGTGCCAGCAGCTTAAGGAGGACTGGGTTCACTGAAGCTTTCTTT.

V is TRBV2 and J is TRBJ1-1; no reliable D call. CDR3 length equals 11 residues. Germline V gene data show CDR1 as SNHLY and CDR2 as FYNNEI. Trimming pared 7 bases from V and 3 bases from J, leaving 6 bases between. In nucleotides, the CDR3 is TGTGCCAGCATCAGAGACACTGAAGCTTTCTTT. This codes for CASIRDTEAFF.

The V and J genes are TRBV30 and TRBJ1-1; D possibly corresponds to TRBD1 (6 bases). CDR1 and CDR2 from the germline V gene are GTSNPN and SVGIG (reference sequence). V was pared by 0 bases and J by 8 bases, with 16 bases between. The CDR3 contains 14 residues. CDR3 in DNA: TGTGCCTGGAGTGTTCGCAGGGGACCTTTAGAAGCTTTCTTT. Translating it yields CAWSVRRGPLEAFF.

This clone was seen more than once but under ten times. V usage is TRBV2 and J usage is TRBJ1-6; TRBD1 might be the D (5 bases). The V and J ends lost 4 bases and 7 bases respectively, with 11 bases between them. Germline V gives CDR1 SNHLY, CDR2 FYNNEI. The CDR3 consists of 14 residues. CDR3 in amino acids: CASSGGEGNSPLHF. CDR3 bases: TGTGCCAGCAGTGGGGGAGAGGGGAATTCACCCCTCCACTTT.

V usage is TRBV9 and J usage is TRBJ2-2; D remains ambiguous. The length of the CDR3 is 12 residues. V lost 3 bases and J lost 2, with 2 bases in between. Germline V gene data show CDR1 as SGDLS and CDR2 as YYNGEE. CDR3 DNA sequence: TGTGCCAGCAGCGCAAACACCGGGGAGCTGTTTTTT. This translates into CASSANTGELFF.

This chain links TRBV5-1 with TRBJ2-5; 7 bases line up with TRBD2. The CDR3 consists of 13 residues. V gave up 4 bases and J gave up 3 bases; unmatched junction bases: 3. Looked up from germline, CDR1 is SGHRS and CDR2 is YFSETQ. The CDR3 sequence: CASSPGLEETQYF. CDR3 nucleotides: TGCGCCAGCAGCCCCGGACTAGAAGAGACCCAGTACTTC. The whole variable domain, remainder taken from reference TRBV5-1 and TRBJ2-5, is KAGVTQTPRYLIKTRGQQVTLSCSPISGHRSVSWYQQTPGQGLQFLFEYFSETQRNKGNFPGRFSGRQFSNSRSEMNVSTLELGDSALYLCASSPGLEETQYFGPGTRLLVL.

The V and J genes are TRBV29-1 and TRBJ2-2, with D unclear. The CDR3 covers 14 residues. Per germline, CDR1 SQVTM and CDR2 ANQGSEA. The V gene lost 5 bases and the J gene lost 1 base, with 11 bases spanning the gap. For the CDR3, the DNA is TGCAGCGTTTCGTATAACGTGAACACCGGGGAGCTGTTTTTT. Translating it yields CSVSYNVNTGELFF.

The V call is TRBV2, the J call TRBJ1-6; no definite D call. The ends were cut back, 6 bases at V and 14 bases at J, with 11 bases in the middle. The CDR3 extends over 11 amino acids. Germline-derived CDR1 and CDR2 are SNHLY and FYNNEI. CDR3 region: CASRYARTLHF. The CDR3 DNA is TGTGCCAGCAGGTACGCCAGGACCCTCCACTTT. Full variable domain (missing parts from reference TRBV2 and TRBJ1-6): EPEVTQTPSHQVTQMGQEVILRCVPISNHLYFYWYRQILGQKVEFLVSFYNNEISEKSEIFDDQFSVERPDGSNFTLKIRSTKLEDSAMYFCASRYARTLHFGNGTRLTVT.

The chain links TRBV7-9 to TRBJ1-1; unclear D gene. The V end lost 0 bases, the J end lost 4 bases, and 6 bases lay between the germline ends. CDR1 SEHNR and CDR2 FQNEAQ come from the germline V gene (reference sequence). There are 13 residues in the CDR3. The chain's CDR3 is CASSLAVSTEAFF. CDR3 nucleotide sequence: TGTGCCAGCAGCTTAGCAGTTAGCACTGAAGCTTTCTTT.

The CDR3 loop reads CASRTTVNTEAFF. The CDR3, as DNA: TGTGCCAGCAGGACAACAGTGAACACTGAAGCTTTCTTT. The rearrangement links TRBV6-5 to TRBJ1-1; D not certain. Germline V gives CDR1 MNHEY, CDR2 SVGAGI. The germline V and J ends were trimmed by 6 bases and 0 bases, with 8 bases remaining between them. CDR3 length equals 13 residues.